One and the same sample provided the 14 T cell receptor beta chains below, sequenced in a study of blood T cell repertoires in COVID-19. Some clones are missing from TCRdb's copy, which holds only in-frame ones; the method was immunoSEQ multiplex PCR. The repertoire holds approximately 80,000 clones, 70% to 90% seen once, with roughly 3.2% in the top ten. The source material was peripheral blood. The source of these receptors is a woman of 80 years or more with COVID-19, enrolled during active disease.

The V call is TRBV18, the J call TRBJ1-2, with a tentative D call TRBD1 (5 bases). This CDR3 contains 14 residues. Between the trimmed V and J ends, which lost 2 bases and 1 base, there was a span of 8 bases. The germline V gene has CDR1 KGHSH and CDR2 LQKENI. CDR3 in amino acids: CASSPVGDNYGYTF. The CDR3, as DNA: TGTGCCAGCTCACCAGTAGGGGATAACTATGGCTACACCTTC.

CDR3 loop: CASSLSGGTVEQYF. In nucleotides, the CDR3 is TGCGCCAGCAGCTTGTCCGGGGGAACGGTGGAGCAGTACTTC. J is TRBJ2-7 and V is TRBV5-1, with D tentatively TRBD2 (6 bases). CDR3 length equals 14 residues. CDR1 is SGHRS, CDR2 YFSETQ, per germline. Trimming cost V 1 base and J 7 bases, with 15 bases left between them.

V gene TRBV18 combines with J gene TRBJ2-2; maybe TRBD2 (5 bases). The CDR3 has 15 residues. The ends were cut back, 1 base at V and 4 bases at J, with 10 bases in the middle. Germline assignment: CDR1 KGHSH and CDR2 LQKENI. CDR3 in amino acids: CASSPLMGSTGELFF. Here the CDR3 DNA reads TGTGCCAGCTCACCACTAATGGGGAGCACCGGGGAGCTGTTTTTT.

V and J are TRBV7-2 and TRBJ1-5; weak D call: TRBD1 (6 bases). In germline, CDR1 is SGHTA, CDR2 FQGNSA. The CDR3 sequence is 15 residues long. Trimming pared 5 bases from V and 6 bases from J, leaving 17 bases between. Here the CDR3 DNA reads TGTGCCAGCAGCCCAACCAGGGGACGCGGTCAGCCCCAGCATTTT. Residues: CASSPTRGRGQPQHF.

This CDR3 reads CASSLTRVWSDTQYF. Here the CDR3 DNA reads TGTGCCAGCAGCTTGACCAGGGTGTGGTCAGATACGCAGTATTTT. The rearrangement uses TRBV11-2 and TRBJ2-3; possibly TRBD1 for D (5 bases). The germline V gene has CDR1 SGHAT and CDR2 FQNNGV. The V gene lost 3 bases and the J gene lost 4 bases, with 14 bases spanning the gap. This CDR3 contains 15 residues.

V gene TRBV2 combines with J gene TRBJ2-1; 13 nucleotides agree with TRBD2. The CDR3 totals 16 residues. V shed 7 bases and J 8 bases; nucleotides not matched to a gene: 11. Germline assignment: CDR1 SNHLY and CDR2 FYNNEI. CDR3 bases: TGTGCCAGCACCCGCAGACTAGCGGGAGGATCCGATGAGCAGTTCTTC. Its translation: CASTRRLAGGSDEQFF. The full variable domain, in which reference TRBV2 and TRBJ2-1 provide the parts outside the CDR3, is EPEVTQTPSHQVTQMGQEVILRCVPISNHLYFYWYRQILGQKVEFLVSFYNNEISEKSEIFDDQFSVERPDGSNFTLKIRSTKLEDSAMYFCASTRRLAGGSDEQFFGPGTRLTVL.

The V and J genes are TRBV5-1 and TRBJ2-7; 13 bases are a match to TRBD2. This CDR3 is 16 amino acids long. V was pared by 4 bases and J by 0 bases, with 4 bases of the junction left unmatched. CDR1 SGHRS and CDR2 YFSETQ come from the germline V gene. CDR3: CASSVTSGRVSYEQYF. CDR3 DNA: TGCGCCAGCAGCGTTACTAGCGGGAGGGTCTCCTACGAGCAGTACTTC.

The chain uses TRBV28 and TRBJ2-4; tentatively, D is TRBD1 (6 bases). V lost 7 bases and J lost 0, with 13 bases in between. Per germline, CDR1 MDHEN and CDR2 SYDVKM. This CDR3 contains 15 residues. CDR3 nucleotides: TGTGCCAGCATTGCGAGGGGACAAGCCAAAAACATTCAGTACTTC. This codes for CASIARGQAKNIQYF.

For the CDR3, the DNA is TGTGCCAGCAGTTCGCTAGCGGGAGGCCTTATTACCGGGGAGCTGTTTTTT. This sequence encodes CASSSLAGGLITGELFF. The chain employs TRBV27 and TRBJ2-2; 11 positions match TRBD2. Trimming at V came to 4 bases and at J to 5 bases, leaving 9 bases not matched to a gene. This CDR3 is 17 amino acids long. Germline-derived CDR1 and CDR2 are MNHEY and SMNVEV (reference sequence).

The rearrangement uses TRBV6-1 and TRBJ1-5; 8 bases match TRBD1. Germline V gene data show CDR1 as MNHNS and CDR2 as SASEGT. V shed 3 bases and J 7 bases; nucleotides not matched to a gene: 11. The CDR3 spans 16 residues. The CDR3 bases are TGTGCCAGCAGTGACCGGACAGGGAGGTTCGGACAGCCCCAGCATTTT. It translates to CASSDRTGRFGQPQHF.

The chain carries TRBV6-2 or TRBV6-3 and TRBJ1-2, with TRBD1 matching over 8 bases. J lost 7 bases, V lost 2 bases, and 9 bases had no gene match. Germline CDR1 reads MNHEY; CDR2 reads SVGEGT. This CDR3 is built from 15 residues. The CDR3 region is CASSYRQGPVSGYTF. CDR3 in DNA: TGTGCCAGCAGTTACCGACAGGGGCCCGTATCTGGCTACACCTTC.

The chain recombines TRBV5-1 with TRBJ1-5; D is ambiguous. The CDR3 spans 13 residues. The germline CDR1 and CDR2 sequences are SGHRS and YFSETQ. The ends were cut back, 0 bases at V and 6 bases at J, with 7 bases in the middle. Written as DNA, the CDR3 is TGCGCCAGCAGCTTGGTTGAGGGTCAGCCCCAGCATTTT. Translating it yields CASSLVEGQPQHF. Full variable domain (rest looked up from reference TRBV5-1 and TRBJ1-5): KAGVTQTPRYLIKTRGQQVTLSCSPISGHRSVSWYQQTPGQGLQFLFEYFSETQRNKGNFPGRFSGRQFSNSRSEMNVSTLELGDSALYLCASSLVEGQPQHFGDGTRLSIL.

This clone was observed a single time. The V call is TRBV5-4, the J call TRBJ1-2, with a tentative D call TRBD1 (6 bases). Trimming stripped 0 bases from V and 2 bases from J, with 11 bases between. CDR1 and CDR2 (germline): SGHNT, YYREEE (reference sequence). There are 15 residues in the CDR3. The CDR3 is CASSLDPGDNYGYTF. In nucleotides, the CDR3 is TGTGCCAGCAGCTTGGATCCAGGGGACAACTATGGCTACACCTTC.

The chain couples TRBV7-9 to TRBJ2-1; 12 bases align to TRBD2. The trim removed 5 bases at V and 8 bases at J, leaving 10 bases unmatched. The CDR3 length is 16 residues. Per the germline V gene, CDR1 is SEHNR and CDR2 is FQNEAQ (reference sequence). The CDR3 here is CASSPRLAGGPHEQFF. DNA of the CDR3: TGTGCCAGCAGCCCAAGGCTAGCGGGAGGGCCTCATGAGCAGTTCTTC.